This T cell receptor beta chain originates from a study of T cells in Graves' hyperthyroidism and ophthalmopathy. Clinical symptoms, serum thyroxine and TRAb, thyroid ultrasound and orbital computed tomography together formed the diagnostic basis. It was RNA transcripts that yielded the amplified TCR beta CDR3 regions. The primer set for the first-round RT-PCR of the TCR CDR3 was HTBI. TCRdb re-called the multiplex PCR reads through MiXCR, storing one row per CDR3 protein. This repertoire shows about half a million distinct CDR3 sequences, about 20% found once; its top ten account for roughly 47%. V lost 4 bases and J 7 bases, leaving 16 bases between the germline ends. Germline-derived CDR1 and CDR2 are LGHDT and YNNKEL (reference sequence). The CDR3 spans 15 residues.

The sequence derives from a man between 35 and 55 years old with Graves' ophthalmopathy. The chain employs TRBV3-1 and TRBJ2-2; D uncertain. Material: blood. This CDR3 reads CASSRAGRTSGELFF. The DNA of the CDR3 is TGTGCCAGCAGCCGAGCAGGCCGTACCAGCGGGGAGCTGTTTTTT.